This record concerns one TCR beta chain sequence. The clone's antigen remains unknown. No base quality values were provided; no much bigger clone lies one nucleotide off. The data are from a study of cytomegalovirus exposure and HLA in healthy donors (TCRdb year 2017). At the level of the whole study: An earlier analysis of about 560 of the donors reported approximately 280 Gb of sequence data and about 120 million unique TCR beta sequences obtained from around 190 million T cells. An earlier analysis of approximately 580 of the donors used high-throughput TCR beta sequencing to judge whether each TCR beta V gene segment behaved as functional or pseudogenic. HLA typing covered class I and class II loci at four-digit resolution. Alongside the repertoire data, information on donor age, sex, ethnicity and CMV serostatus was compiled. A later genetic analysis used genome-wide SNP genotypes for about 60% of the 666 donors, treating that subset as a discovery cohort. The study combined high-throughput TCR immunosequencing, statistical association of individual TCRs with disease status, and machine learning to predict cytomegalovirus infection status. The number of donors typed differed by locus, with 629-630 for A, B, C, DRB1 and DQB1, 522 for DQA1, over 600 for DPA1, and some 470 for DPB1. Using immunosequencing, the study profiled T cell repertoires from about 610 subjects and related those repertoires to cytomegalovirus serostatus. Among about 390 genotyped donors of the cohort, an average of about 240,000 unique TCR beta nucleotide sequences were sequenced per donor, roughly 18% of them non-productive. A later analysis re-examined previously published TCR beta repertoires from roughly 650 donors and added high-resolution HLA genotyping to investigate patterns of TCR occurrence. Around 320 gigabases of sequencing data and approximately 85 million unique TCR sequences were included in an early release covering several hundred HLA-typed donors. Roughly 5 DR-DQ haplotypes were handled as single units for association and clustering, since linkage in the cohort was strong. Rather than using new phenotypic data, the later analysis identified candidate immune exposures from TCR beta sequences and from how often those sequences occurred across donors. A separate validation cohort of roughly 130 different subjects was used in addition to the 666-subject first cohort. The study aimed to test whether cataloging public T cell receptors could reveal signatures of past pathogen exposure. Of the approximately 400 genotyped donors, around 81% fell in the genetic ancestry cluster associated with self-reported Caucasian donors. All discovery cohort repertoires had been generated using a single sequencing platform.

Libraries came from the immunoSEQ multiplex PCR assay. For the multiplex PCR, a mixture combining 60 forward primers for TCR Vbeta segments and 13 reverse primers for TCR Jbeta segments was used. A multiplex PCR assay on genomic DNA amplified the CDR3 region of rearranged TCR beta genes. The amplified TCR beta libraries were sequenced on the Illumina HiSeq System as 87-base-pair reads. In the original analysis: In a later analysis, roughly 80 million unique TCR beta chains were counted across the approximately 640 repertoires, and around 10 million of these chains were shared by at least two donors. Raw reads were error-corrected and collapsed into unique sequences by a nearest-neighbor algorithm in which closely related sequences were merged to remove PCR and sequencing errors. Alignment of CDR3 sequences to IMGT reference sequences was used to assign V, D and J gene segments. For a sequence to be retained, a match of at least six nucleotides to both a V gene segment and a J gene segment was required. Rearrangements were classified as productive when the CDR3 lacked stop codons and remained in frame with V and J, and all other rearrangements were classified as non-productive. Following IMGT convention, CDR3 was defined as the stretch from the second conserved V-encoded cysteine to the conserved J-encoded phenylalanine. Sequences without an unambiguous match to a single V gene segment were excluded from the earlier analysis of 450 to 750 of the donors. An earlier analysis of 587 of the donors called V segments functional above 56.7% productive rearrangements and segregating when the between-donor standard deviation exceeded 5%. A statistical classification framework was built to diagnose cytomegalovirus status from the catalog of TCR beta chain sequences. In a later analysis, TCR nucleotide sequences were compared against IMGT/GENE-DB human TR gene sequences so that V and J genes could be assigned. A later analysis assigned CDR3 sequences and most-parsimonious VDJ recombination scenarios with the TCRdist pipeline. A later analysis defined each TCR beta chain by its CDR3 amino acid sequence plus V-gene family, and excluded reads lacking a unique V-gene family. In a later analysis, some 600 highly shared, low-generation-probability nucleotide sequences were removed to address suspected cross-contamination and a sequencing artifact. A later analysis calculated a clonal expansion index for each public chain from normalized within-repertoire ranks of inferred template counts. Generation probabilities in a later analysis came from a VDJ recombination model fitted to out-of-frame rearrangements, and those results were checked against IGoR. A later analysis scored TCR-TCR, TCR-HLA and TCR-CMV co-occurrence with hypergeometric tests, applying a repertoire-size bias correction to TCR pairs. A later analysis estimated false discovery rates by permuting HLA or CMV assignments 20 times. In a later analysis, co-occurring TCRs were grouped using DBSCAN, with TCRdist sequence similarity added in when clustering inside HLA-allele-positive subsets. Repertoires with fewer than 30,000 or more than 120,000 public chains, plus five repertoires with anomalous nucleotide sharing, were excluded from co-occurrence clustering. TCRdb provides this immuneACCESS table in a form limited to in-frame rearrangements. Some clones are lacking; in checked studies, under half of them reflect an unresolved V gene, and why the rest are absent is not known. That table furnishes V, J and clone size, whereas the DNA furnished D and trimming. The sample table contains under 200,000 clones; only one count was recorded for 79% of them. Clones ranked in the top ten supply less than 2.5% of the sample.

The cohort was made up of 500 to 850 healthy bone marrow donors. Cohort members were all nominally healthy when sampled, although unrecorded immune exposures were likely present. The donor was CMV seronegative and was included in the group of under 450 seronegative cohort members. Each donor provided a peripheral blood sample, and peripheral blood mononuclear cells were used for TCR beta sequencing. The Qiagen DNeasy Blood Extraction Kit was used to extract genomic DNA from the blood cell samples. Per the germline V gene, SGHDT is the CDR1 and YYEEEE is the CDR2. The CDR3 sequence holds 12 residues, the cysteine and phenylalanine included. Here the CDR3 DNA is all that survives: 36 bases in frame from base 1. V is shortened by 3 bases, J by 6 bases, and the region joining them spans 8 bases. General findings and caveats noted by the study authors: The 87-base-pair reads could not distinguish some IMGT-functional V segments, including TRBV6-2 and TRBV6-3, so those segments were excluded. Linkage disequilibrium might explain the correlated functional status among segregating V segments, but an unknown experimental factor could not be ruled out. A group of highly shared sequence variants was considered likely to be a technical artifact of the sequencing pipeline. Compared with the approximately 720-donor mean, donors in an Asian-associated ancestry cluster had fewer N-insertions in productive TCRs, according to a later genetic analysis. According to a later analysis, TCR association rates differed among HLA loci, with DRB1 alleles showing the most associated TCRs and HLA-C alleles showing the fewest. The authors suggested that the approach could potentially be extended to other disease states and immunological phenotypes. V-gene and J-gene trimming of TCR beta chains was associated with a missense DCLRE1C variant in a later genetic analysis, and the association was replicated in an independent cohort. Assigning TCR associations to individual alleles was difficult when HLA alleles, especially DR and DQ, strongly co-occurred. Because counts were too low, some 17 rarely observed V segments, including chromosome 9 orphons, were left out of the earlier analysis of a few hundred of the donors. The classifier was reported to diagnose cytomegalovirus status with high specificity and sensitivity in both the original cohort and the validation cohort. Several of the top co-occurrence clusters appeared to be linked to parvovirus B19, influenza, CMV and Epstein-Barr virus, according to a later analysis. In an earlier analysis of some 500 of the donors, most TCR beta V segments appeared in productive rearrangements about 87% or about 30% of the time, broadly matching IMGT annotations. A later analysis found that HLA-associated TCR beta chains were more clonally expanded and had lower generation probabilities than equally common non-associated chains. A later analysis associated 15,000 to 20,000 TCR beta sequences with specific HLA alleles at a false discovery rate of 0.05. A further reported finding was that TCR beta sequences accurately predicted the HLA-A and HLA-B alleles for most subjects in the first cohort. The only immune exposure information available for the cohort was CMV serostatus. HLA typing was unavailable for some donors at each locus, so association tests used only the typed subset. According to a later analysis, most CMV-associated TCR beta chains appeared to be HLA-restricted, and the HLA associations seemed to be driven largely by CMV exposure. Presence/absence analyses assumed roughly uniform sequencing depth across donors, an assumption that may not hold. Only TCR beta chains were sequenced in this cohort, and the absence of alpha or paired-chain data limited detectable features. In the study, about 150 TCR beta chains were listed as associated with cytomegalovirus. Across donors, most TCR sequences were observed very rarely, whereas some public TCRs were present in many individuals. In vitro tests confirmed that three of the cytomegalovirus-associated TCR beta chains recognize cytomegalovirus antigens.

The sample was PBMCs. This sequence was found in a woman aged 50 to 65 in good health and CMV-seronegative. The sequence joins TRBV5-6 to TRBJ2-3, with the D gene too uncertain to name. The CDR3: CASSSSLDTQYF. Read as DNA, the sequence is TGTGCCAGCAGCTCCTCTTTGGATACGCAGTATTTT.